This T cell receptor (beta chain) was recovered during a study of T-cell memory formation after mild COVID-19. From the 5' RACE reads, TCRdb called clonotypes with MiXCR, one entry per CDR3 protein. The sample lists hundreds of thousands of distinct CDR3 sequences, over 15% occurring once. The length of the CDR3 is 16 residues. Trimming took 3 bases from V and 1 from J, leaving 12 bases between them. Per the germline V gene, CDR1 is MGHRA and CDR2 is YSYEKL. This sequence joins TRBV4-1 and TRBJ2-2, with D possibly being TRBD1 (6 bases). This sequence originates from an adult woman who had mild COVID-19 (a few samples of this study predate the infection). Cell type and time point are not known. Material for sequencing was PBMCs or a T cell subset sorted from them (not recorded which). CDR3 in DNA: TGCGCCAGCAGCCATCTCCAGGGGCGGAACACCGGGGAGCTGTTTTTT. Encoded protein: CASSHLQGRNTGELFF.